This TCR beta chain was captured in a study of blood T cell repertoires in COVID-19. Some clones are missing from TCRdb's copy, which holds only in-frame ones; the method was immunoSEQ multiplex PCR. The sample yields 150,000 to 200,000 clones, around 75% seen once. CDR1 is SGHTA and CDR2 is FQGNSA in the germline V gene. V gave up 1 base and J gave up 2 bases; unmatched junction bases: 6. This CDR3 has 16 residues. This receptor was taken from a woman in her thirties or forties with COVID-19, enrolled during active disease. Sequenced input: peripheral blood. The chain couples TRBV7-2 to TRBJ2-5; 8 bases align to TRBD2. The chain's CDR3 is CASSLVSGVAQETQYF. CDR3 nucleotide sequence: TGTGCCAGCAGCTTAGTTAGCGGGGTCGCGCAAGAGACCCAGTACTTC. The full variable domain, in which reference TRBV7-2 and TRBJ2-5 provide the parts outside the CDR3, is GAGVSQSPSNKVTEKGKDVELRCDPISGHTALYWYRQSLGQGLEFLIYFQGNSAPDKSGLPSDRFSAERTGGSVSTLTIQRTQQEDSAVYLCASSLVSGVAQETQYFGPGTRLLVL.